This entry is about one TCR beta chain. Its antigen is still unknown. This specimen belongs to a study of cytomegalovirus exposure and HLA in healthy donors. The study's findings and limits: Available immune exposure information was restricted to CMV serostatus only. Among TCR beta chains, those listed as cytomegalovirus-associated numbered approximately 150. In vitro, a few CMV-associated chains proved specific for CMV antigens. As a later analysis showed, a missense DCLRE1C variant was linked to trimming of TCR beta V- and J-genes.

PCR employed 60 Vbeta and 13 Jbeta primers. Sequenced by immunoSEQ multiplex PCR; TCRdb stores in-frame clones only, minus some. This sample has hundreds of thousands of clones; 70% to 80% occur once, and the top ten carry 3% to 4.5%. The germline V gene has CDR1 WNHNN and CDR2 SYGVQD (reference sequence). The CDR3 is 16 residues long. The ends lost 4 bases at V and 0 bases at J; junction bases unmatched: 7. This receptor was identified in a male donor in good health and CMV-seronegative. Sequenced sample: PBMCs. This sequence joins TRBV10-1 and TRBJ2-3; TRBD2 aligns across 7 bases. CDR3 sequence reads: CASSASGTHSTDTQYF. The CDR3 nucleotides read TGCGCCAGCAGTGCGAGCGGGACCCATAGCACAGATACGCAGTATTTT.